This is a list of T cell receptor beta chains from one sample in a study of vaccination effects on CD4 cells after COVID-19. Produced via immunoSEQ multiplex PCR; TCRdb's table is partial and in-frame only. Of about 60,000 clones detected, around four fifths appear once; the ten largest clones hold roughly 2%. These receptors lack a known antigen. The specimen was CD4+ T cells from PBMCs cultured with HCoV-OC43 spike peptides, collected after COVID-19 vaccination. The origin of the receptors is a human donor who received a COVID-19 vaccine. The CDR3 runs from the conserved cysteine through the conserved F or W. D genes are given only for firm matches. Clone size appears in some rows only: once, few, many, or a class for an expanded clone.

v_gene: TRBV5-1
abundance: NA
d_gene: NA
j_gene: TRBJ1-4
CDR3aa: CASSLGHPANEKLFF
CDR3nt: TGCGCCAGCAGCTTGGGGCACCCGGCGAATGAAAAACTGTTTTTT

v_gene: TRBV29-1
abundance: NA
d_gene: TRBD1
j_gene: TRBJ2-5
CDR3aa: CSVDSNRGRRQETQYF
CDR3nt: TGCAGCGTTGACAGTAACAGGGGGCGGCGGCAAGAGACCCAGTACTTC

v_gene: TRBV5-1
abundance: NA
d_gene: NA
j_gene: TRBJ2-3
CDR3aa: CANPTVRTDTQYF
CDR3nt: TGCGCCAACCCGACAGTACGGACAGATACGCAGTATTTT

v_gene: TRBV19
abundance: NA
d_gene: TRBD1
j_gene: TRBJ1-5
CDR3aa: CASSRDRGLNQPQHF
CDR3nt: TGTGCCAGTAGTCGCGACAGGGGGCTTAATCAGCCCCAGCATTTT

v_gene: TRBV28
abundance: NA
d_gene: TRBD1
j_gene: TRBJ1-5
CDR3aa: CASRGAGGGYQPQHF
CDR3nt: TGTGCCAGCAGGGGGGCAGGGGGCGGATATCAGCCCCAGCATTTT

v_gene: TRBV5-8
abundance: NA
d_gene: NA
j_gene: TRBJ2-6
CDR3aa: CASSLTGANVLTF
CDR3nt: TGTGCCAGCAGCTTGACTGGGGCCAACGTCCTGACTTTC

v_gene: TRBV5-5
abundance: NA
d_gene: NA
j_gene: TRBJ1-5
CDR3aa: CASSLTGTNQPQHF
CDR3nt: TGTGCCAGCAGCTTGACAGGAACCAATCAGCCCCAGCATTTT

v_gene: TRBV4-3
abundance: NA
d_gene: TRBD2
j_gene: TRBJ2-2
CDR3aa: CASSQKFSGGPTGELFF
CDR3nt: TGCGCCAGCAGCCAAAAATTTAGCGGGGGGCCCACCGGGGAGCTGTTTTTT

v_gene: TRBV7-2
abundance: NA
d_gene: TRBD1
j_gene: TRBJ1-2
CDR3aa: CASRLTGGEGYTF
CDR3nt: TGTGCCAGCAGGCTGACAGGGGGGGAAGGCTACACCTTC

v_gene: TRBV29-1
abundance: NA
d_gene: NA
j_gene: TRBJ1-4
CDR3aa: CSVEEGANEKLFF
CDR3nt: TGCAGCGTTGAGGAGGGGGCTAATGAAAAACTGTTTTTT

v_gene: TRBV5-4
abundance: NA
d_gene: NA
j_gene: TRBJ2-5
CDR3aa: CASSLVSQETQYF
CDR3nt: TGTGCCAGCAGCTTGGTGTCACAAGAGACCCAGTACTTC

v_gene: TRBV7-3
abundance: NA
d_gene: TRBD1
j_gene: TRBJ2-3
CDR3aa: CASRDRTSTDTQYF
CDR3nt: TGTGCCAGCAGGGACAGGACAAGCACAGATACGCAGTATTTT

v_gene: TRBV7-3
abundance: NA
d_gene: NA
j_gene: TRBJ2-3
CDR3aa: CASSPGGTDTQYF
CDR3nt: TGTGCCAGCAGCCCGGGGGGCACAGATACGCAGTATTTT

v_gene: TRBV7-9
abundance: few
d_gene: NA
j_gene: TRBJ1-1
CDR3aa: CASSSRTEAFF
CDR3nt: TGTGCCAGCAGCTCGCGTACTGAAGCTTTCTTT

v_gene: TRBV19
abundance: NA
d_gene: NA
j_gene: TRBJ2-3
CDR3aa: CASSLSARGFPTDTQYF
CDR3nt: TGTGCCAGTAGTTTAAGTGCGCGGGGTTTCCCCACAGATACGCAGTATTTT

v_gene: TRBV6-5
abundance: NA
d_gene: NA
j_gene: TRBJ2-5
CDR3aa: CASSYSETTGETQYF
CDR3nt: TGTGCCAGCAGTTACTCCGAAACCACAGGCGAGACCCAGTACTTC

v_gene: TRBV5-6
abundance: NA
d_gene: TRBD1
j_gene: TRBJ1-4
CDR3aa: CASSLRQGAATNEKLFF
CDR3nt: TGTGCCAGCAGCTTGAGACAGGGGGCTGCAACTAATGAAAAACTGTTTTTT

v_gene: TRBV7-9
abundance: few
d_gene: NA
j_gene: TRBJ1-2
CDR3aa: CASSLTGTNLIGGYTF
CDR3nt: TGTGCCAGCAGCTTAACCGGGACAAACCTAATCGGTGGCTACACCTTC

v_gene: TRBV5-1
abundance: NA
d_gene: NA
j_gene: TRBJ1-5
CDR3aa: CASSPDSNNQPQHF
CDR3nt: TGCGCCAGCAGCCCGGACTCTAACAATCAGCCCCAGCATTTT

v_gene: TRBV2
abundance: NA
d_gene: NA
j_gene: TRBJ1-5
CDR3aa: CASSTGEGSNQPQHF
CDR3nt: TGTGCCAGCAGTACGGGGGAAGGGAGCAATCAGCCCCAGCATTTT

v_gene: TRBV7-8
abundance: NA
d_gene: NA
j_gene: TRBJ2-5
CDR3aa: CASSLGFRDPKYF
CDR3nt: TGTGCCAGCAGCTTAGGTTTTAGGGACCCAAAGTACTTC

v_gene: TRBV6-5
abundance: NA
d_gene: NA
j_gene: TRBJ2-5
CDR3aa: CASSYRVEETQYF
CDR3nt: TGTGCCAGCAGCTACAGGGTTGAGGAGACCCAGTACTTC